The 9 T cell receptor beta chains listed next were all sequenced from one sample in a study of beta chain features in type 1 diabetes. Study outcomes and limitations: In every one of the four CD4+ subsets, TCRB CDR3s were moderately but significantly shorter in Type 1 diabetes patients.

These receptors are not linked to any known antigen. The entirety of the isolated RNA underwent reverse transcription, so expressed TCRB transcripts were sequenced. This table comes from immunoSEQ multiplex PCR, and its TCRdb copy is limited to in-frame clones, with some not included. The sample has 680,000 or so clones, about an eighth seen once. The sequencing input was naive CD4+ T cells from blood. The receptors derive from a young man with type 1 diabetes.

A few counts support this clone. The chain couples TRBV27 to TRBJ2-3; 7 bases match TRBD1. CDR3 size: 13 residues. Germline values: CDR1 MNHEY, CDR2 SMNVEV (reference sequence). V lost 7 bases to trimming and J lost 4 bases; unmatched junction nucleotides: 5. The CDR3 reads CASIRQGADTQYF. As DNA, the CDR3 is TGTGCCAGCATTCGGCAGGGGGCAGATACGCAGTATTTT.

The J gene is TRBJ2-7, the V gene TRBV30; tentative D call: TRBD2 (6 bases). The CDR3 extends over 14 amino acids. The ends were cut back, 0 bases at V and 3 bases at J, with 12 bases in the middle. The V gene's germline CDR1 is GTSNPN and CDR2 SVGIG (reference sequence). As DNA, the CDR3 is TGTGCCTGGAGTGTCCCGGGACTGAGCTACGAGCAGTACTTC. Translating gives CAWSVPGLSYEQYF.

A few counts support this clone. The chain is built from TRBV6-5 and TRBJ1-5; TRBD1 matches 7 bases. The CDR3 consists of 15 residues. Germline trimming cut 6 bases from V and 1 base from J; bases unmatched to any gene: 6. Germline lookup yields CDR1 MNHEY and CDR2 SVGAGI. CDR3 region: CASSLTGQSNQPQHF. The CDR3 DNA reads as TGTGCCAGCAGCCTAACGGGACAGAGCAATCAGCCCCAGCATTTT.

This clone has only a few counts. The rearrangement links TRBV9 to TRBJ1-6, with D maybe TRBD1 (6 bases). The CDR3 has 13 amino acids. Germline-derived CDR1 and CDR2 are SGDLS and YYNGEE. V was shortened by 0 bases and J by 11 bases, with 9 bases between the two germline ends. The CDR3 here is CASSVATGTPLHF. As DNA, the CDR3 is TGTGCCAGCAGCGTAGCTACAGGGACACCCCTCCACTTT.

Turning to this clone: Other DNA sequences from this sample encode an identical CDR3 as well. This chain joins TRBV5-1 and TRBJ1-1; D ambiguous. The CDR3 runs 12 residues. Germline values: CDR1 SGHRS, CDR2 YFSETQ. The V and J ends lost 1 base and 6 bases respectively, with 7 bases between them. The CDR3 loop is CASSLLGPEAFF. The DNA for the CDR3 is TGCGCCAGCAGCTTGTTAGGACCTGAAGCTTTCTTT.

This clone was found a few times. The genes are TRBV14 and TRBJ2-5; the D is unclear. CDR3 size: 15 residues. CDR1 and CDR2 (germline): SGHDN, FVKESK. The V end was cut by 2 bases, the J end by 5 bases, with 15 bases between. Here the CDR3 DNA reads TGTGCCAGCAGCCAAACCTACCGGAAGAGGGAGACCCAGTACTTC. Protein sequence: CASSQTYRKRETQYF.

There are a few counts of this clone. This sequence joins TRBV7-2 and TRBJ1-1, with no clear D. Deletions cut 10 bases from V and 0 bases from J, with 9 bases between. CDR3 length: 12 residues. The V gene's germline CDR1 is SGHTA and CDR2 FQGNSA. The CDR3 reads CATTFLNTEAFF. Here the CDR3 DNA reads TGTGCCACAACTTTTCTGAACACTGAAGCTTTCTTT.

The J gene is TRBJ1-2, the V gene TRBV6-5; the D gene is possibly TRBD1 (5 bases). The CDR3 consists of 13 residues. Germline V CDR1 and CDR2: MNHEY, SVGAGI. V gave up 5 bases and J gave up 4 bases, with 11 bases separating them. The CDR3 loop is CASSETDSYGYTF. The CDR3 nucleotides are TGTGCCAGCAGTGAAACAGACAGCTATGGCTACACCTTC.

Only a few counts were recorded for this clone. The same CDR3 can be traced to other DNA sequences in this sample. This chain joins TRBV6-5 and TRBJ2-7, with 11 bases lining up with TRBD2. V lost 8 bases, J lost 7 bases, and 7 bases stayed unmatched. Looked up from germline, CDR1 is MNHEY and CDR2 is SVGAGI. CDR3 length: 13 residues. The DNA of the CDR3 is TGTGCCAGCGCCAACCGACTAGCGGGAGAGCAGTACTTC. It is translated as CASANRLAGEQYF.